The clone carrying this T cell receptor beta chain has at least ten counts. Its target is not known. The data derive from a study of T cells in Graves' hyperthyroidism and ophthalmopathy. Study summary: The initial diagnosis was the point when peripheral blood was collected, ahead of any treatment. Study-level points and caveats: In blood, most of the thyroid clonotypes expanded above 0.001 were also present.

Uncontrolled infection, other autoimmune disease, pregnancy or lactation excluded patients. Fresh 10 ml peripheral blood yielded PBMCs. The length of the CDR3 is 15 residues. Germline CDR1 and CDR2: SGHAT and FQNNGV. After removal of 5 bases from V and 2 bases from J, the junction contained 5 bases not matched to a gene. Amplification yielded TCR beta CDR3 regions, with RNA transcripts as the source. First-round RT-PCR with HTBI primers amplified the TCR CDR3 region. TCRdb re-called the multiplex PCR reads through MiXCR, storing one row per CDR3 protein. Here the sample spans under 300,000 distinct CDR3 sequences, roughly 15% being singletons.

Sequenced sample: blood. This chain links TRBV11-2 with TRBJ2-5; 10 nucleotides align to TRBD1. This TCR derives from a woman between 50 and 59 years old with Graves' hyperthyroidism that later progressed to Graves' ophthalmopathy. CDR3 coding DNA: TGTGCCAGCAGCCAATCGGACAGGGGGCAAGAGACCCAGTACTTC. This translates into CASSQSDRGQETQYF.